This T cell receptor (beta chain) was captured by sequencing in a study of Ad26.COV2.S vaccination and SARS-CoV-2 variants. In the study overall: Ad26.COV2.S was injected intramuscularly once or twice, 56 days apart. Findings of the study overall: Analytic work on TCR breadth and depth might have understated the full extent of total T cell responses.

Described treatment: some 20 received Ad26.COV2.S at low or high dose, single or two shots; 5 received placebo; per-sample allocation not given. Samples were taken on day 63 after the first vaccine or placebo injection. Whoever gave the sample was an adult aged 18-55 years in Boston. Details on this clone: The antigen is not known.

The table came from immunoSEQ multiplex PCR; TCRdb's copy has only in-frame clones and leaves some out. The sample yields about 460,000 clones, 89% seen once. The length of the CDR3 is 13 residues. Trimming pared 2 bases from V and 1 base from J, leaving 5 bases between. Looked up from germline, CDR1 is SGHVS and CDR2 is FNYEAQ. The TCR was taken from a person aged 18-60 years who received the Ad26.COV2.S COVID-19 vaccine or a placebo. Here the sequenced sample was peripheral blood, taken in a trial of Ad26.COV2.S vaccine versus placebo. The chain combines TRBV7-6 with TRBJ2-5; D possibly corresponds to TRBD2 (5 bases). The CDR3 bases are TGTGCCAGCAGCTTACGGGGCCAAGAGACCCAGTACTTC. Protein product: CASSLRGQETQYF.